This T cell receptor beta chain was found in a study of T-cell memory formation after mild COVID-19. The V and J ends lost 10 bases and 4 bases respectively, with 22 bases between them. This CDR3 spans 15 amino acids. Germline values: CDR1 MNHEY, CDR2 SVGAGI. MiXCR, run by TCRdb on the 5' RACE reads, gives a single entry per CDR3 protein. The sample lists under 200,000 distinct CDR3 sequences; about 9.9% were seen once. Only a few counts were recorded for this clonotype. Specimen: PBMCs or a T cell subset sorted from them (not recorded which). The chain is built from TRBV6-5 and TRBJ1-1, with D maybe TRBD1 (5 bases). The TCR comes from a young man who had mild COVID-19 (a few samples of this study predate the infection). Cell type and time point are not known. The DNA of the CDR3 is TGTGCCACCGTCCGGGGGAGGGGAGTCGGCACTGAAGCTTTCTTT. Its translation is CATVRGRGVGTEAFF.